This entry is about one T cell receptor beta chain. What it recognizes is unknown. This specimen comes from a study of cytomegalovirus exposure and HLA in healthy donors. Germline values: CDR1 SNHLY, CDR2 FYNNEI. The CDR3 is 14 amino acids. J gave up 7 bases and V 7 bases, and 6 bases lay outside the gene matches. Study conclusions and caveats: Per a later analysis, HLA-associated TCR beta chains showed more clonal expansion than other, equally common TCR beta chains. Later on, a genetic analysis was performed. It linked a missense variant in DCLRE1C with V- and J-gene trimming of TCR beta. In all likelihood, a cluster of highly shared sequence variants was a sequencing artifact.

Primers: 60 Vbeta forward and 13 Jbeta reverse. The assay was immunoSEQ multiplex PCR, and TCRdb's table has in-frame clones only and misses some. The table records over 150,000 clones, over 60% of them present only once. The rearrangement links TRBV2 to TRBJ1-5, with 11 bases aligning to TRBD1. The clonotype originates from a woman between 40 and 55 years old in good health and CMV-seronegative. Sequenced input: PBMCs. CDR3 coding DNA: TGTGCCAGCACCCCGGACAGGGGGCGGCAGCCCCAGCATTTT. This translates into CASTPDRGRQPQHF.